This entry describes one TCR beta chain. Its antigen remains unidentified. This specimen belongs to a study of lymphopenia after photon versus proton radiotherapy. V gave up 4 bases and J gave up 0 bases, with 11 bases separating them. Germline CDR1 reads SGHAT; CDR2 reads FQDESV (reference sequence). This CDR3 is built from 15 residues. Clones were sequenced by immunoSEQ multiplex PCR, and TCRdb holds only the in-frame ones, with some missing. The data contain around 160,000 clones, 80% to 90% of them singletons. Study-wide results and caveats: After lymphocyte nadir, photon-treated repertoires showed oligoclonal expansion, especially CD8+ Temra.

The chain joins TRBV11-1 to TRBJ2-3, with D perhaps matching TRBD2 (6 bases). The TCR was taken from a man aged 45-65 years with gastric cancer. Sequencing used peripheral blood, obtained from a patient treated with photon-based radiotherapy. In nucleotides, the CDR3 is TGTGCCAGCAGCTCACCCGGGACTAGCACAGATACGCAGTATTTT. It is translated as CASSSPGTSTDTQYF.